There are many counts of the clone carrying this T cell receptor (beta chain). Per the germline V gene, CDR1 is LGHNA and CDR2 is YNFKEQ. The CDR3 has 13 amino acids. The V end was cut by 5 bases, the J end by 4 bases, with 11 bases between. Priming of first-strand cDNA relied on TRAV- and TRBV-specific primers (covering alpha and beta chains). A constant-region primer paired with the V-primer adapter amplified TCRs over roughly 18 PCR cycles. In vitro transcription amplified the mRNA that had been isolated. TCRdb used MiXCR to reprocess the reads, holding one entry per CDR3 protein. The sample comprises just over 90,000 distinct CDR3 sequences, more than 20% of which are singletons, and roughly 13% rests with the top ten. This sample is drawn from a study of low-dose radiotherapy and immunotherapy resistance in tumors. For the study at large: Participants in Cohort 2 were given 1 Gy per fraction every two weeks, for 13 Gy over 26 weeks. One day prior to radiation and immunotherapy, intravenous cyclophosphamide at 200 mg/m2 was given, repeated every two weeks.

Time point given: after trial treatment. Treatment defined: LDRT plus nivolumab, ipilimumab, low-dose cyclophosphamide and aspirin (RACIN trial). Donors were given nivolumab, ipilimumab, aspirin, low-dose cyclophosphamide and low-dose radiotherapy. Sequenced material: PBMCs, taken after low-dose radiotherapy plus immunotherapy. V is TRBV4-2 and J is TRBJ2-5; no clear D gene. The receptor's source is a female donor with ovarian cancer. The CDR3 bases are TGTGCCAGCAGCTTCCAGCTGCGAGAGACCCAGTACTTC. Protein product: CASSFQLRETQYF.